This T cell receptor (beta chain) was recorded in a study of cytomegalovirus exposure and HLA in healthy donors. Study-level points and caveats: About 87% or about 30% of the time was how often most TCR beta V segments were productive, according to an earlier analysis.

Amplification used 60 Vbeta primers and 13 Jbeta primers. Libraries were prepared by immunoSEQ multiplex PCR; TCRdb keeps only in-frame clonotypes and omits some of them. The table has around 150,000 clones, 60% to 85% seen once. Note on this clone: No antigen is known for it.

This TCR was sampled from a woman between 50 and 59 years old in good health and CMV-seropositive. The sequenced sample was PBMCs.

For the CDR3, the DNA is TGTGCCAGCAGCTTAGGCCGACAGGGGGGAGGCCAAGAGACCCAGTACTTC. Protein product: CASSLGRQGGGQETQYF. The rearrangement uses TRBV11-2 and TRBJ2-5; 9 bases fit TRBD1. Germline V CDR1 and CDR2: SGHAT, FQNNGV. V lost 1 base and J lost 1; bases outside the gene matches: 7. The CDR3 sequence is 17 residues long.